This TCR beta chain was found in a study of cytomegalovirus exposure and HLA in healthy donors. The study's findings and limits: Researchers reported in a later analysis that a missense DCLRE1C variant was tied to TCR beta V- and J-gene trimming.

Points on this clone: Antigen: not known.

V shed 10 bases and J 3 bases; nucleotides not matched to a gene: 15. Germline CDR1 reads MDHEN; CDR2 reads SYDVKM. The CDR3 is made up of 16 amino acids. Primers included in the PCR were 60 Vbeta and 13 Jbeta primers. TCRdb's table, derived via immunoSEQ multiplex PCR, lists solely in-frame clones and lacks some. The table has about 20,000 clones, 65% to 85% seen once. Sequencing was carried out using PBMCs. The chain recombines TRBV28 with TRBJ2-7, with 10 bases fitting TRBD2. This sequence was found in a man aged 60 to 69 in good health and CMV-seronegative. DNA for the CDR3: TGTGCCACCGAGAGCTTACGGACTAGCGGAAACTACGAGCAGTACTTC. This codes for CATESLRTSGNYEQYF.